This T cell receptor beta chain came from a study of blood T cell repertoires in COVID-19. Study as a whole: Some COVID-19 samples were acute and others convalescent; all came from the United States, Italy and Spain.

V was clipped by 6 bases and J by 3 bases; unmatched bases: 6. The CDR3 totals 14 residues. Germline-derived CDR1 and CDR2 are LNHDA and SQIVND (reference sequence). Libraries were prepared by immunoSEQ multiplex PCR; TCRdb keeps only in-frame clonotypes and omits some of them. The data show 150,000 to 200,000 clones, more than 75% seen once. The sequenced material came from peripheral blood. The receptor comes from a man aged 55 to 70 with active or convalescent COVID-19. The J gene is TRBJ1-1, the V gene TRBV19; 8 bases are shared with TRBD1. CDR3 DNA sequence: TGTGCCAGTAGGAGACAGGGGAAGGACACTGAAGCTTTCTTT. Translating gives CASRRQGKDTEAFF.